The 24 T cell receptor beta chains below come from one sample, sequenced in a study of blood T cell repertoires in COVID-19. Repertoires were generated with immunoSEQ multiplex PCR, while TCRdb's copy carries only in-frame clones and drops some. This table has a few hundred thousand clones, roughly 85% appearing once. Sequenced input: peripheral blood. These receptor sequences come from a woman younger than 35 with acute or convalescent COVID-19.

V and J are TRBV27 and TRBJ2-1; weak D call: TRBD2 (6 bases). The CDR3 is made up of 15 amino acids. V dropped 4 bases and J dropped 1 base, with 11 bases sitting between them. The V gene's germline CDR1 is MNHEY and CDR2 SMNVEV (reference sequence). The CDR3 protein is CASSSTGLSYNEQFF. CDR3 sequence (DNA): TGTGCCAGCAGTTCTACGGGACTTTCCTACAATGAGCAGTTCTTC.

The chain carries TRBV3-1 (or the pseudogene TRBV3-2) and TRBJ2-1; TRBD1 agrees at 7 bases. The germline gives CDR1 LGHDT, CDR2 YNNKEL (reference sequence). The CDR3 runs to 15 residues. The V gene end was trimmed by 4 bases and the J gene end by 2 bases; junction bases not matched to a gene: 5. In DNA form, the CDR3 reads TGTGCCAGCAGCCCAGGGACAGTTCCCTACAATGAGCAGTTCTTC. Residues: CASSPGTVPYNEQFF.

This clone appeared a single time. This chain connects TRBV28 to TRBJ2-3, with 9 bases matching TRBD1. Germline CDR1 reads MDHEN; CDR2 reads SYDVKM. CDR3 length: 14 amino acids. With 5 bases clipped from V and 2 bases from J, the junction kept 2 bases outside the gene matches. The CDR3 spells CASSRDRDTDTQYF. As DNA, the CDR3 is TGTGCCAGCAGTCGGGACAGGGACACAGATACGCAGTATTTT. Looking up the rest from reference TRBV28 and TRBJ2-3 gives the full variable domain: DVKVTQSSRYLVKRTGEKVFLECVQDMDHENMFWYRQDPGLGLRLIYFSYDVKMKEKGDIPEGYSVSREKKERFSLILESASTNQTSMYLCASSRDRDTDTQYFGPGTRLTVL.

Here the CDR3 DNA reads TGTGCCAGCAGTAGTAGAAGGGGGAAGGCTAGCGGGAGGGCCGACCCTAGGGATGAGCAGTTCTTC. Amino acid sequence: CASSSRRGKASGRADPRDEQFF. The genes are TRBV11-2 and TRBJ2-1; 12 bases match TRBD2. The CDR3 has 22 amino acids. Germline CDR1 SGHAT, CDR2 FQNNGV. Trimming took 6 bases from V and 8 from J; bases not matched to a gene: 29. The variable domain in full, with the rest retrieved from reference TRBV11-2 and TRBJ2-1, is EAGVAQSPRYKIIEKRQSVAFWCNPISGHATLYWYQQILGQGPKLLIQFQNNGVVDDSQLPKDRFSAERLKGVDSTLKIQPAKLEDSAVYLCASSSRRGKASGRADPRDEQFFGPGTRLTVL.

This rearrangement joins TRBV6-5 to TRBJ2-5; no firm D call. The CDR3 has 15 residues. CDR1 and CDR2 (germline): MNHEY, SVGAGI. V lost 7 bases and J 2 bases, leaving 17 bases between the germline ends. The CDR3 DNA is TGTGCCAGCATAATGTTAACATACATTCAAGAGACCCAGTACTTC. Translating it yields CASIMLTYIQETQYF.

This clone was found once. The genes are TRBV20-1 and TRBJ1-5; no reliable D call. CDR1 is DFQATT, CDR2 SNEGSKA, per germline (reference sequence). V lost 3 bases and J lost 6, with 12 bases in between. This CDR3 has 13 residues. CDR3 sequence (DNA): TGCAGTGCTAGTTGGCGCGAGGCTCAGCCCCAGCATTTT. It yields the protein CSASWREAQPQHF.

The rearrangement uses TRBV10-3 and TRBJ2-5; 10 bases agree with TRBD2. The CDR3 sequence is 17 residues long. J was trimmed by 2 bases and V by 3 bases; bases with no gene match: 9. Looked up from germline, CDR1 is ENHRY and CDR2 is SYGVKD. DNA for the CDR3: TGTGCCATCAGTGAAGAACCTAGCGGGAGTTGGCAAGAGACCCAGTACTTC. Amino acids: CAISEEPSGSWQETQYF.

Turning to this clone: A junction boundary mismatches the germline segment, possibly from a read error. The gene calls are TRBV28 and TRBJ2-7; D is unresolved. CDR1 is MDHEN, CDR2 SYDVKM, per germline. The CDR3 sequence is 13 residues long. CDR3 protein: CASGLVVPYEQYF. CDR3 nucleotides: TGTGCCAGCGGTTTGGTAGTTCCCTACGAGCAGTACTTC.

Written as DNA, the CDR3 is TGTGCCATCAGTGAGTCATTGTCAGTTTATGGCTACACCTTC. Amino acid sequence: CAISESLSVYGYTF. This chain uses TRBV10-3 with TRBJ1-2; no clear D. Germline V CDR1 and CDR2: ENHRY, SYGVKD. The V gene lost 0 bases and the J gene lost 5 bases, with 10 bases spanning the gap. This CDR3 has 14 residues.

The CDR3 coding sequence is TGCGCCAGCAGAACGGGACAGGGGACGAGCTCCTATAATTCACCCCTCCACTTT. This codes for CASRTGQGTSSYNSPLHF. The rearrangement joins TRBV10-2 to TRBJ1-6, with 10 bases aligning to TRBD1. CDR1 is WSHSY, CDR2 SAAADI, per germline. This CDR3 contains 18 residues. V was pared by 6 bases and J by 0 bases, with 8 bases of the junction left unmatched.

This clone occurred once. J is TRBJ2-1 and V is TRBV19; 13 nucleotides line up with TRBD2. CDR3 size: 19 residues. CDR1 is LNHDA and CDR2 is SQIVND in the germline V gene (reference sequence). Trimming cost V 5 bases and J 6 bases; bases outside gene matches: 16. CDR3 amino acids: CASSPRAFETSGRLNEQFF. The CDR3 DNA reads TGTGCCAGTAGTCCCAGGGCATTTGAGACTAGCGGGAGGCTCAATGAGCAGTTCTTC.

V usage is TRBV6-5 and J usage is TRBJ2-7; the match to TRBD1 covers 8 bases. Trimming took 6 bases from V and 3 from J; bases not matched to a gene: 4. Germline assignment: CDR1 MNHEY and CDR2 SVGAGI. CDR3 length: 13 amino acids. CDR3 residues: CASRRDRYYEQYF. Written as DNA, the CDR3 is TGTGCCAGCAGACGGGACAGGTACTACGAGCAGTACTTC.

The V gene is TRBV5-1, the J gene TRBJ1-2; a possible D gene is TRBD1 (6 bases). Per germline, CDR1 SGHRS and CDR2 YFSETQ. V lost 2 bases to trimming and J lost 5 bases, with 10 bases between them. The CDR3 contains 13 residues. Here the CDR3 reads CASSLQGGYGYTF. Here the CDR3 DNA reads TGCGCCAGCAGCTTACAGGGTGGATATGGCTACACCTTC. Full variable domain (outside the CDR3, taken from reference TRBV5-1 and TRBJ1-2): KAGVTQTPRYLIKTRGQQVTLSCSPISGHRSVSWYQQTPGQGLQFLFEYFSETQRNKGNFPGRFSGRQFSNSRSEMNVSTLELGDSALYLCASSLQGGYGYTFGSGTRLTVV.

The chain couples TRBV10-2 to TRBJ1-1; 9 nucleotides line up with TRBD1. With 10 bases clipped from V and 4 bases from J, the junction kept 7 bases outside the gene matches. CDR3 length equals 13 residues. Germline CDR1 reads WSHSY; CDR2 reads SAAADI. The CDR3 nucleotides are TGCGCCACATGGACAGGGGCTACCACTGAAGCTTTCTTT. Protein: CATWTGATTEAFF.

The chain is built from TRBV29-1 and TRBJ2-7; 9 bases align to TRBD1. After removal of 3 bases from V and 6 bases from J, the junction contained 3 bases not matched to a gene. CDR1 and CDR2 from the germline V gene are SQVTM and ANQGSEA. The length of the CDR3 is 12 residues. CDR3 loop: CSVEGQGIEQYF. CDR3 DNA sequence: TGCAGCGTTGAGGGACAGGGTATCGAGCAGTACTTC.

This clone has a handful of counts. This sequence joins TRBV20-1 and TRBJ1-1; TRBD1 is a possible D gene (6 bases). Germline V gives CDR1 DFQATT, CDR2 SNEGSKA (reference sequence). V was clipped by 5 bases and J by 8 bases, with 9 bases between them. This CDR3 contains 10 residues. CDR3 amino acids: CSARQVEAFF. DNA of the CDR3: TGCAGTGCTCGACAGGTCGAAGCTTTCTTT.

This clone was observed a handful of times. The rearrangement links TRBV3-1 (or the pseudogene TRBV3-2) to TRBJ2-7; 8 nucleotides align to TRBD1. This CDR3 is 17 amino acids long. CDR1 LGHDT and CDR2 YNNKEL come from the germline V gene (reference sequence). Trimming cost V 0 bases and J 7 bases; bases outside gene matches: 14. CDR3 in amino acids: CASSQEVRDRTTLEQYF. The CDR3 coding sequence is TGTGCCAGCAGCCAAGAAGTCCGGGACAGGACTACGTTAGAGCAGTACTTC.

V gene TRBV4-1 combines with J gene TRBJ2-2; 10 nucleotides agree with TRBD2. The V gene end was trimmed by 3 bases and the J gene end by 0 bases; junction bases not matched to a gene: 7. This CDR3 has 18 residues. Germline assignment: CDR1 MGHRA and CDR2 YSYEKL. CDR3 sequence reads: CASSHPSGLAANTGELFF. DNA for the CDR3: TGCGCCAGCAGCCACCCAAGTGGACTAGCGGCGAACACCGGGGAGCTGTTTTTT.

V and J are TRBV5-1 and TRBJ2-3; 16 bases are shared with TRBD2. V was pared by 1 base and J by 6 bases, with 2 bases of the junction left unmatched. Germline values: CDR1 SGHRS, CDR2 YFSETQ. The CDR3 sequence is 16 residues long. CDR3 bases: TGCGCCAGCAGCTTGCTGGGACTAGCGGGAGGGGATACGCAGTATTTT. It encodes CASSLLGLAGGDTQYF. The whole variable domain, filled in from reference TRBV5-1 and TRBJ2-3, reads KAGVTQTPRYLIKTRGQQVTLSCSPISGHRSVSWYQQTPGQGLQFLFEYFSETQRNKGNFPGRFSGRQFSNSRSEMNVSTLELGDSALYLCASSLLGLAGGDTQYFGPGTRLTVL.

The chain combines TRBV15 with TRBJ1-1; unclear D gene. The CDR3 contains 13 residues. Deletions cut 0 bases from V and 6 bases from J, with 8 bases between. Germline-derived CDR1 and CDR2 are LNHNV and YYDKDF (reference sequence). The CDR3 coding sequence is TGTGCCACCAGCAGAGATTTCGGTTCTGAAGCTTTCTTT. It encodes CATSRDFGSEAFF.

A note on this clone: The sample holds other DNA sequences that translate to the same CDR3. The CDR3 protein is CSVEVQGRAYGYTF. The CDR3 DNA reads TGCAGCGTTGAGGTACAGGGTCGAGCCTATGGCTACACCTTC. The chain links TRBV29-1 to TRBJ1-2, with a possible D match to TRBD1 (6 bases). This CDR3 spans 14 amino acids. The V end lost 3 bases, the J end lost 4 bases, and 15 bases lay between the germline ends. Looked up from germline, CDR1 is SQVTM and CDR2 is ANQGSEA.

The rearrangement uses TRBV7-9 and TRBJ1-2, with D tentatively TRBD1 (6 bases). In germline, CDR1 is SEHNR, CDR2 FQNEAQ (reference sequence). The CDR3 has 13 residues. V lost 5 bases, J lost 5 bases, and 12 bases lay in between. CDR3: CASSTRGWYGYTF. In DNA, the CDR3 is TGTGCCAGCAGCACCAGGGGTTGGTATGGCTACACCTTC.

This chain uses TRBV21-1 with TRBJ2-2; the table's D gene call, TRBD2, was not cross checked with the DNA. TRBV21-1 is designated a pseudogene. The CDR3 totals 17 residues. CDR3 in DNA: TGTGCCAGCAGCAAAGAGGCGTCGGCAGGGACTCTTCGGGAGCTGTTTTTT. Its translation: CASSKEASAGTLRELFF.

The chain has TRBV12-3 or TRBV12-4 and TRBJ2-7; 9 nucleotides align to TRBD1. The CDR3 loop spans 13 amino acids. V lost 8 bases and J lost 5; bases outside the gene matches: 7. DNA of the CDR3: TGTGCCAGCGGGGGGACAGGGAGGGACGAGCAGTACTTC. Translated: CASGGTGRDEQYF.